The 14 T cell receptor beta chains presented below share a single source sample, sequenced in a study of T cells in Graves' hyperthyroidism and ophthalmopathy. Amplified TCR beta CDR3 regions came from RNA transcripts. The primer set for the first-round RT-PCR of the TCR CDR3 was HTBI. TCRdb reprocessed the multiplex PCR reads via MiXCR and lists one record per CDR3 protein. The sample has 35,000 to 45,000 distinct CDR3 sequences, 40% to 65% seen once. The sample was blood. These receptor sequences come from a man aged 40-49 years with Graves' ophthalmopathy.

In regard to this clonotype: Just one base apart from a much larger clone, this may be a read error. The V gene is TRBV6-1, the J gene TRBJ2-5, with D hard to call. Germline CDR1 is MNHNS and CDR2 is SASEGT. V was clipped by 8 bases and J by 0 bases, with 7 bases between them. The length of the CDR3 is 12 residues. CDR3 DNA sequence: TGTGCCAGCGGTGGACACCAAGAGACCCAGTACTTC. This codes for CASGGHQETQYF.

The CDR3 loop reads CASSQGQGAFF. DNA for the CDR3: TGTGCCAGCTCGCAGGGACAGGGGGCTTTCTTT. J is TRBJ1-1 and V is TRBV2, with 10 bases aligning to TRBD1. This CDR3 is 11 amino acids long. V shed 8 bases and J 11 bases; nucleotides not matched to a gene: 5. The germline CDR1 and CDR2 sequences are SNHLY and FYNNEI. The full variable domain, with the rest looked up from reference TRBV2 and TRBJ1-1, is EPEVTQTPSHQVTQMGQEVILRCVPISNHLYFYWYRQILGQKVEFLVSFYNNEISEKSEIFDDQFSVERPDGSNFTLKIRSTKLEDSAMYFCASSQGQGAFFGQGTRLTVV.

In its sample, this clonotype ranks as medium-sized. This chain links TRBV29-1 with TRBJ1-2, with no clear D. Germline V gives CDR1 SQVTM, CDR2 ANQGSEA. Deletions cut 6 bases from V and 4 bases from J, with 12 bases between. The CDR3 has 12 residues. The CDR3 bases are TGCAGCGTGCTTGTCCAGTCCTATGGCTACACCTTC. As protein: CSVLVQSYGYTF.

This clonotype occurred many times. V usage is TRBV7-9 and J usage is TRBJ2-7; tentatively, D is TRBD1 (6 bases). The CDR3 runs 13 residues. Trimming left V 3 bases short and J 2 bases short, with 8 bases between. CDR1 and CDR2 (germline): SEHNR, FQNEAQ (reference sequence). The CDR3 here is CASSFRDTYEQYF. DNA for the CDR3: TGTGCCAGCAGCTTCCGGGACACCTACGAGCAGTACTTC.

The chain employs TRBV5-6 and TRBJ2-7; D is perhaps TRBD2 (6 bases). There are 15 residues in the CDR3. Trimming removed 2 bases at V and 4 bases at J, with 16 bases between. CDR1 SGHDT and CDR2 YYEEEE come from the germline V gene. CDR3 sequence reads: CASSLATAGTYEQYF. The CDR3 nucleotides are TGTGCCAGCAGCTTAGCTACAGCGGGCACGTACGAGCAGTACTTC. Combining the CDR3 with reference TRBV5-6 and TRBJ2-7 gives the whole variable domain DAGVTQSPTHLIKTRGQQVTLRCSPKSGHDTVSWYQQALGQGPQFIFQYYEEEERQRGNFPDRFSGHQFPNYSSELNVNALLLGDSALYLCASSLATAGTYEQYFGPGTRLTVT.

Comment on this clonotype: The CDR3 ends on some other residue instead of the conserved phenylalanine or tryptophan, so this is likely a read error. The limits of the CDR3 on the DNA are not certain, so only TCRdb's listed CDR3 is given. This CDR3 reads CAISDGLART. The rearrangement links TRBV10-3 to TRBJ2-1; the table gives TRBD2 as D, unverified against the DNA. The CDR3 region is 10 residues in length, termini included. Looked up from germline, CDR1 is ENHRY and CDR2 is SYGVKD.

This clonotype was detected many times. The chain employs TRBV7-9 and TRBJ2-5, with D uncertain. Germline V gene lookup returns CDR1 SEHNR and CDR2 FQNEAQ (reference sequence). V lost 1 base to trimming and J lost 1 base, with 7 bases between them. This CDR3 comprises 14 residues. Written as DNA, the CDR3 is TGTGCCAGCAGCTTAGTAGGGTTCCAAGAGACCCAGTACTTC. Translating gives CASSLVGFQETQYF.

This clonotype was counted ten times or more. CDR3 in amino acids: CASSSRTSGSRETQYF. The CDR3 DNA reads TGTGCCAGCAGCTCGCGGACTAGCGGGAGTCGGGAGACCCAGTACTTC. The chain employs TRBV7-9 and TRBJ2-5; TRBD2 matches at 13 bases. The CDR3 loop spans 16 amino acids. Losses at the gene ends were 4 bases for V and 5 bases for J; bases not matched to a gene: 7. CDR1 is SEHNR and CDR2 is FQNEAQ in the germline V gene (reference sequence).

This clonotype was found many times. The chain joins TRBV10-3 to TRBJ1-1; tentative D call: TRBD1 (5 bases). V lost 8 bases and J lost 1, with 8 bases in between. CDR1 is ENHRY, CDR2 SYGVKD, per germline. This CDR3 is 12 amino acids long. The CDR3: CAIGGGNTEAFF. DNA for the CDR3: TGTGCCATCGGGGGGGGGAACACTGAAGCTTTCTTT.

The sample holds many counts of this clonotype. The chain uses TRBV2 and TRBJ2-7; either TRBD1 or TRBD2 may fit D (7 bases each). The CDR3 loop spans 14 amino acids. Germline V gene sequence: CDR1 SNHLY, CDR2 FYNNEI. V dropped 5 bases and J dropped 6 bases, with 17 bases sitting between them. The CDR3 DNA follows: TGTGCCAGCAGTACAATTGACAGGGAGGGCGAGCAGTACTTC. This sequence encodes CASSTIDREGEQYF.

The chain employs TRBV12-3 or TRBV12-4 and TRBJ2-1; D not certain. There are 11 residues in the CDR3. Between the trimmed V and J ends, which lost 8 bases and 4 bases, there was a span of 6 bases. The chain's CDR3 is CASLLYNEQFF. The CDR3 DNA reads as TGTGCCAGCCTACTATACAATGAGCAGTTCTTC.

The chain is built from TRBV7-9 and TRBJ2-1; 13 bases are shared with TRBD2. CDR1 is SEHNR and CDR2 is FQNEAQ in the germline V gene (reference sequence). Trimming removed 5 bases from V and 7 bases from J; junction bases left unmatched: 2. The CDR3 loop spans 14 amino acids. The CDR3 DNA reads TGTGCCAGCAGCCAGGGACTAGCGGGGAATGAGCAGTTCTTC. As protein: CASSQGLAGNEQFF.

In its sample, this clonotype was seen a few times. The rearrangement uses TRBV18 and TRBJ1-3; a weak D match, TRBD1 (6 bases). The CDR3 consists of 16 residues. CDR1 and CDR2 (germline): KGHSH, LQKENI. V was pared by 5 bases and J by 0 bases, with 14 bases between. The CDR3 sequence: CASSSLAGDSGNTIYF. CDR3 bases: TGTGCCAGCTCATCCCTCGCAGGGGACTCTGGAAACACCATATATTTT.

The table lists this clonotype with many counts. J is TRBJ2-1 and V is TRBV5-6; possibly TRBD1 or TRBD2 for D (6 bases each). Germline loops: CDR1 SGHDT, CDR2 YYEEEE. This CDR3 is 15 amino acids long. The V end was cut by 0 bases, the J end by 4 bases, with 11 bases between. The CDR3, as DNA: TGTGCCAGCAGCTTGGTAGGGGGGATGTACAATGAGCAGTTCTTC. Translation gives CASSLVGGMYNEQFF.